One sample yielded the 28 T cell receptor beta chains listed below, sequenced in a study of beta chain features in type 1 diabetes. Study-wide findings and caveats: When Type 1 diabetes patients were examined, their TCRB CDR3s proved moderately but significantly shorter in all four CD4+ subsets.

Their antigen targets remain unknown. Reverse transcribing all isolated RNA meant expressed TCRB transcripts were sequenced. TCRdb's table, derived via immunoSEQ multiplex PCR, lists solely in-frame clones and lacks some. In the table there are about 390,000 clones, 8.5% to 10% of which are singletons. Source material: central memory CD4+ T cells from blood. The receptors originated from a man younger than 40 with type 1 diabetes.

As regards this clone: Other nucleotide sequences in the sample specify the same CDR3. The rearrangement links TRBV19 to TRBJ1-2; D call uncertain. CDR3 length: 13 residues. Germline V lookup: CDR1 LNHDA, CDR2 SQIVND (reference sequence). V shed 0 bases and J shed 2 bases, with 4 bases lying between them. CDR3 sequence (DNA): TGTGCCAGTAGTATAGAGGGGAACTATGGCTACACCTTC. This encodes CASSIEGNYGYTF.

As to this clone: Additional DNA sequences in this sample encode the identical CDR3. V gene TRBV5-4 combines with J gene TRBJ2-5; tentative D call: TRBD1 (5 bases). V lost 1 base and J lost 1, with 8 bases in between. This CDR3 has 14 amino acids. Germline CDR1 and CDR2: SGHNT and YYREEE (reference sequence). CDR3 in DNA: TGTGCCAGCAGCTTGAGGGGCTTCCAAGAGACCCAGTACTTC. This gives the protein CASSLRGFQETQYF. Full variable domain (rest looked up from reference TRBV5-4 and TRBJ2-5): ETGVTQSPTHLIKTRGQQVTLRCSSQSGHNTVSWYQQALGQGPQFIFQYYREEENGRGNFPPRFSGLQFPNYSSELNVNALELDDSALYLCASSLRGFQETQYFGPGTRLLVL.

This CDR3 reads CASSPGHGANYGYTF. In nucleotides, the CDR3 is TGTGCCAGCAGCCCGGGACACGGAGCTAACTATGGCTACACCTTC. The chain recombines TRBV7-9 with TRBJ1-2; D perhaps matches TRBD1 (6 bases). Trimming left V 5 bases short and J 0 bases short, with 13 bases between. The germline V gene encodes CDR1 SEHNR and CDR2 FQNEAQ (reference sequence). This CDR3 comprises 15 residues.

This clone was found a few times. V usage is TRBV4-2 and J usage is TRBJ2-1, with D unclear. CDR3 length: 12 amino acids. Trimming took off 5 bases at V and 5 bases at J, with 7 bases between the two ends. Germline V lookup: CDR1 LGHNA, CDR2 YNFKEQ. CDR3 amino acids: CASSSLNNEQFF. The DNA of the CDR3 is TGTGCCAGCAGCTCGCTGAACAATGAGCAGTTCTTC.

The chain is built from TRBV5-1 and TRBJ2-4; no reliable D call. Trimming cost V 1 base and J 8 bases, with 10 bases left between them. The CDR3 is 13 residues long. CDR1 is SGHRS and CDR2 is YFSETQ in the germline V gene. This chain's CDR3 is CASSLLGIYIQYF. In DNA, the CDR3 is TGCGCCAGCAGCTTGTTGGGGATTTACATTCAGTACTTC.

The rearrangement uses TRBV5-1 and TRBJ1-4, with 7 bases lining up with TRBD1. Germline CDR1 SGHRS, CDR2 YFSETQ. Trimming removed 3 bases from V and 10 bases from J; junction bases left unmatched: 9. The CDR3 spans 14 residues. CDR3 loop: CASSSEGRQGKLFF. In nucleotides, the CDR3 is TGCGCCAGCAGCTCCGAGGGTCGACAGGGAAAACTGTTTTTT.

The V and J genes are TRBV28 and TRBJ2-7; no clear D gene. Looked up from germline, CDR1 is MDHEN and CDR2 is SYDVKM. V was clipped by 3 bases and J by 2 bases, with 5 bases between them. The CDR3 length is 12 residues. CDR3 sequence: CASSLFAYEQYF. In DNA, the CDR3 is TGTGCCAGCAGTTTGTTCGCCTACGAGCAGTACTTC.

The chain employs TRBV5-1 and TRBJ2-5; 8 bases match TRBD1. V was pared by 1 base and J by 5 bases, with 10 bases of the junction left unmatched. CDR1 is SGHRS and CDR2 is YFSETQ in the germline V gene. The CDR3 length is 16 residues. This chain's CDR3 is CASSLFSTGGQETQYF. CDR3 bases: TGCGCCAGCAGCTTGTTCTCCACAGGGGGGCAGGAGACCCAGTACTTC. Full variable domain (rest looked up from reference TRBV5-1 and TRBJ2-5): KAGVTQTPRYLIKTRGQQVTLSCSPISGHRSVSWYQQTPGQGLQFLFEYFSETQRNKGNFPGRFSGRQFSNSRSEMNVSTLELGDSALYLCASSLFSTGGQETQYFGPGTRLLVL.

The rearrangement joins TRBV5-4 to TRBJ2-7; a possible D gene is TRBD2 (7 bases). V shed 4 bases and J shed 6 bases, with 23 bases lying between them. This CDR3 spans 16 amino acids. Germline V gene data show CDR1 as SGHNT and CDR2 as YYREEE (reference sequence). CDR3 bases: TGTGCCAGCAGCCCCCCGGGGGGCGGGAAAGATCGCGAGCAGTACTTC. Its translation is CASSPPGGGKDREQYF. Together with reference TRBV5-4 and TRBJ2-7, the CDR3 gives the full variable domain: ETGVTQSPTHLIKTRGQQVTLRCSSQSGHNTVSWYQQALGQGPQFIFQYYREEENGRGNFPPRFSGLQFPNYSSELNVNALELDDSALYLCASSPPGGGKDREQYFGPGTRLTVT.

The genes are TRBV30 and TRBJ2-1; 7 bases align to TRBD2. Germline-derived CDR1 and CDR2 are GTSNPN and SVGIG (reference sequence). The CDR3 is 13 residues long. The V segment lost 1 base and the J segment 7 bases; nucleotides outside the gene matches: 4. CDR3 DNA sequence: TGTGCCTGGAGTGGGGCGGGAGATAATGAGCAGTTCTTC. As protein: CAWSGAGDNEQFF.

This clone was picked up a small number of times. V usage is TRBV2 and J usage is TRBJ2-1; 12 bases agree with TRBD2. J was trimmed by 0 bases and V by 8 bases; bases with no gene match: 14. The CDR3 sequence is 19 residues long. Germline-derived CDR1 and CDR2 are SNHLY and FYNNEI. The CDR3 loop is CASSKRPSGRADSYNEQFF. The CDR3 DNA reads as TGTGCCAGCTCAAAACGCCCTAGCGGGAGGGCCGACTCCTACAATGAGCAGTTCTTC.

On this clone itself: This may be a read error, as it is one base from a much larger clone. This chain joins TRBV5-4 and TRBJ2-5; 9 bases agree with TRBD1. Losses at the gene ends were 4 bases for V and 5 bases for J; bases not matched to a gene: 6. The CDR3 length is 14 residues. Germline CDR1 and CDR2: SGHNT and YYREEE (reference sequence). The CDR3 DNA is TGTGCCAGCAGCGCCCGGACAGGGGATGAGACCCAGTACTTC. It codes for CASSARTGDETQYF.

The table lists this clone with a few counts. The chain has TRBV18 and TRBJ2-3; 9 bases are shared with TRBD2. The germline V gene encodes CDR1 KGHSH and CDR2 LQKENI. This CDR3 spans 15 amino acids. Losses at the gene ends were 3 bases for V and 2 bases for J; bases not matched to a gene: 3. Here the CDR3 DNA reads TGTGCCAGCTCACCTTCTAGCGGGGTCACAGATACGCAGTATTTT. It yields the protein CASSPSSGVTDTQYF.

This chain joins TRBV18 and TRBJ2-7, with 7 bases fitting TRBD1. V lost 0 bases, J lost 2 bases, and 1 base stayed unmatched. The CDR3 has 14 amino acids. Per the germline V gene, CDR1 is KGHSH and CDR2 is LQKENI. This CDR3 reads CASSPPTGPYEQYF. The CDR3 DNA sequence: TGTGCCAGCTCACCACCGACAGGGCCCTACGAGCAGTACTTC.

This clone was recorded many times. V is TRBV6-1 and J is TRBJ2-7; a possible D gene is TRBD1 (5 bases). The CDR3 is made up of 13 amino acids. Germline CDR1 is MNHNS and CDR2 is SASEGT. Trimming removed 3 bases from V and 7 bases from J, with 13 bases in between. The CDR3 DNA sequence: TGTGCCAGCAGTGAGGGGCAGACTGATGAGCAGTACTTC. This encodes CASSEGQTDEQYF.

V usage is TRBV28 and J usage is TRBJ2-5, with 8 bases fitting TRBD1. The CDR3 consists of 14 residues. Looked up from germline, CDR1 is MDHEN and CDR2 is SYDVKM. The V gene end was trimmed by 6 bases and the J gene end by 6 bases; junction bases not matched to a gene: 9. The CDR3 loop is CASSYSGGGKTQYF. The CDR3 coding sequence is TGTGCCAGCAGCTATTCAGGGGGCGGGAAGACCCAGTACTTC. Together with reference TRBV28 and TRBJ2-5, the CDR3 gives the full variable domain: DVKVTQSSRYLVKRTGEKVFLECVQDMDHENMFWYRQDPGLGLRLIYFSYDVKMKEKGDIPEGYSVSREKKERFSLILESASTNQTSMYLCASSYSGGGKTQYFGPGTRLLVL.

The sample holds a few counts of this clone. The chain recombines TRBV10-3 with TRBJ2-2; D not resolved. CDR3 length: 14 residues. CDR1 is ENHRY and CDR2 is SYGVKD in the germline V gene. V lost 2 bases, J lost 0 bases, and 4 bases lay in between. The CDR3 spells CAISERSNTGELFF. As DNA, the CDR3 is TGTGCCATCAGTGAGCGGTCGAACACCGGGGAGCTGTTTTTT.

This clone has just one count. V usage is TRBV30 and J usage is TRBJ1-1; the D is unclear. From germline, CDR1 is GTSNPN and CDR2 SVGIG (reference sequence). Trimming cost V 4 bases and J 1 base, with 4 bases left between them. The CDR3 is 11 amino acids. DNA of the CDR3: TGTGCCTGGAAACAGAACACTGAAGCTTTCTTT. Encoded protein: CAWKQNTEAFF.

This chain links TRBV6-1 with TRBJ2-5; 12 positions match TRBD1. The CDR3 is 14 amino acids. The germline V gene encodes CDR1 MNHNS and CDR2 SASEGT. J lost 5 bases, V lost 6 bases, and 4 bases had no gene match. The CDR3 region is CASSSGTGGETQYF. The CDR3 DNA reads as TGTGCCAGCAGCTCCGGGACAGGGGGCGAGACCCAGTACTTC.

This clone was recorded at least ten times. The chain employs TRBV7-2 and TRBJ2-5; TRBD2 is a possible D gene (5 bases). Germline loops: CDR1 SGHTA, CDR2 FQGNSA. Trimming pared 3 bases from V and 3 bases from J, leaving 8 bases between. The CDR3 has 13 amino acids. CDR3: CASSFAREETQYF. Written as DNA, the CDR3 is TGTGCCAGCAGCTTCGCGCGGGAAGAGACCCAGTACTTC.

With regard to this clone: One base away lies a much larger clone, so this may be a sequencing read error. Other DNA sequences in this specimen translate into the identical CDR3. The CDR3 DNA follows: TGTGCCAGCAGCCCCGGGACAGGTCCCTACGAGCAGTACTTC. The encoded protein is CASSPGTGPYEQYF. The chain employs TRBV7-2 and TRBJ2-7, with 8 bases identical to TRBD1. From germline, CDR1 is SGHTA and CDR2 FQGNSA. The CDR3 contains 14 residues. V shed 5 bases and J 2 bases; nucleotides not matched to a gene: 5. Using reference TRBV7-2 and TRBJ2-7 for the parts outside the CDR3, the full variable domain is GAGVSQSPSNKVTEKGKDVELRCDPISGHTALYWYRQSLGQGLEFLIYFQGNSAPDKSGLPSDRFSAERTGGSVSTLTIQRTQQEDSAVYLCASSPGTGPYEQYFGPGTRLTVT.

This clone was seen only a few times. The sample contains more than one DNA sequence encoding this CDR3. V usage is TRBV9 and J usage is TRBJ1-3, with D hard to call. CDR1 is SGDLS, CDR2 YYNGEE, per germline. This CDR3 contains 15 residues. V lost 0 bases and J lost 0, with 7 bases in between. CDR3 sequence: CASSVVPISGNTIYF. The CDR3 coding sequence is TGTGCCAGCAGCGTAGTCCCGATCTCTGGAAACACCATATATTTT.

This clone was picked up a small number of times. One junction end does not reproduce the germline sequence, and a read error may be involved. The chain recombines TRBV7-7 with TRBJ2-2; a possible D gene is TRBD1 (6 bases). CDR1 is SSHAT and CDR2 is FNYEAQ in the germline V gene (reference sequence). The CDR3 length is 14 residues. The CDR3 region is CASSPTRGTGELFF. CDR3 coding DNA: TGTGCTAGCAGCCCGACCAGGGGCACCGGGGAGCTGTTTTTT.

The table lists this clone with many counts. The chain recombines TRBV29-1 with TRBJ1-1; a possible D gene is TRBD1 (5 bases). Germline values: CDR1 SQVTM, CDR2 ANQGSEA. Trimming pared 3 bases from V and 9 bases from J, leaving 17 bases between. The CDR3 length is 13 residues. CDR3 bases: TGCAGCGTTGAGGGTGTGGACATCCCAAAAGCTTTCTTT. It codes for CSVEGVDIPKAFF.

In this sample, this clone turned up a few times. The chain links TRBV5-5 to TRBJ1-2, with TRBD1 matching over 8 bases. Germline V gene lookup returns CDR1 SGHKS and CDR2 YYEKEE (reference sequence). The ends lost 3 bases at V and 0 bases at J; junction bases unmatched: 10. The CDR3 length is 17 residues. The CDR3 DNA follows: TGTGCCAGCAGCTCGAGGACAGGGCGCTCATCTAACTATGGCTACACCTTC. Residues: CASSSRTGRSSNYGYTF.

This clone was seen a few times. This rearrangement joins TRBV7-2 to TRBJ2-7; TRBD2 matches 8 bases. Germline V gene sequence: CDR1 SGHTA, CDR2 FQGNSA. This CDR3 contains 14 residues. The ends lost 3 bases at V and 6 bases at J; junction bases unmatched: 7. In nucleotides, the CDR3 is TGTGCCAGCAGCTTGACTAGCGCCCGGGGCGAGCAGTACTTC. Its translation: CASSLTSARGEQYF.

This clone was seen a few times. J is TRBJ2-3 and V is TRBV5-1, with 8 bases lining up with TRBD1. The CDR3 sequence is 16 residues long. CDR1 SGHRS and CDR2 YFSETQ come from the germline V gene. V lost 4 bases, J lost 3 bases, and 10 bases stayed unmatched. CDR3: CASSDGQGQGTDTQYF. The DNA for the CDR3 is TGCGCCAGCAGCGACGGACAGGGTCAAGGAACAGATACGCAGTATTTT.

The V gene is TRBV5-1, the J gene TRBJ2-5; a weak D match, TRBD2 (5 bases). Germline V gene lookup returns CDR1 SGHRS and CDR2 YFSETQ. The CDR3 has 15 residues. V shed 0 bases and J shed 7 bases, with 16 bases lying between them. Written as DNA, the CDR3 is TGCGCCAGCAGCTTGGGTGGTCCCGAGGCGGGGACCCAGTACTTC. This gives the protein CASSLGGPEAGTQYF.